This T cell receptor (beta chain) was identified in a study of blood T cell repertoires in COVID-19. Overall study context: COVID-19 samples, acute and convalescent, were from the United States, Italy and Spain. Sample material is recorded as cDNA or gDNA derived from T cells, B-cell-depleted T cells, or PBMCs.

Study processing details: Reference gene primer amplification gave estimated nucleated cell counts. Produced via immunoSEQ multiplex PCR; TCRdb's table is partial and in-frame only. V and J calls and clone size are those listed in that table; D and trimming were worked out from the DNA. The sample carries 250,000 to 350,000 clones, about 89% recorded once. Germline loops: CDR1 MDHEN, CDR2 SYDVKM. The CDR3 consists of 14 residues. V gave up 6 bases and J gave up 6 bases; unmatched junction bases: 7. The chain has TRBV28 and TRBJ2-4; TRBD1 agrees at 8 bases. Sequencing was carried out using peripheral blood. This receptor was obtained from a woman aged 45 to 65 who had recovered from COVID-19. In DNA, the CDR3 is TGTGCCAGCAGGACAGGGGTAGGCGGAAACATTCAGTACTTC. It translates to CASRTGVGGNIQYF.